The 17 T cell receptor beta chains below all came from one sample that was sequenced in a study of T cells in Graves' hyperthyroidism and ophthalmopathy. Authors of the study amplified TCR beta CDR3 regions from RNA transcripts. In the first-round RT-PCR of the TCR CDR3, the HTBI primer set was used. TCRdb re-derived calls from the multiplex PCR reads in MiXCR, one entry per CDR3 protein. Of roughly 500,000 distinct CDR3 sequences listed, roughly 45% are singletons. The sample consisted of peripheral blood or thyroid tissue (not recorded which). These receptors were collected from an adult woman with Graves' disease, either hyperthyroidism or ophthalmopathy (not recorded which).

This CDR3 is CASSPDRGDQPQHF. The CDR3 bases are TGCGCCAGCAGCCCAGACAGGGGGGATCAGCCCCAGCATTTT. The rearrangement links TRBV5-1 to TRBJ1-5, with 9 bases that match TRBD1. Germline trimming cut 4 bases from V and 5 bases from J; bases unmatched to any gene: 4. The CDR3 loop spans 14 amino acids. Looked up from germline, CDR1 is SGHRS and CDR2 is YFSETQ.

The rearrangement uses TRBV20-1 and TRBJ1-2; D perhaps matches TRBD1 (6 bases). There are 16 residues in the CDR3. V lost 3 bases and J 6 bases, leaving 23 bases between the germline ends. Germline-derived CDR1 and CDR2 are DFQATT and SNEGSKA (reference sequence). CDR3 DNA: TGCAGTGCTAGCGCGCCGGGGGGCACCGGGGACGATGGCTACACCTTC. It translates to CSASAPGGTGDDGYTF.

This clonotype was picked up many times. The rearrangement uses TRBV25-1 and TRBJ1-3; D is perhaps TRBD1 (5 bases). The V gene lost 1 base and the J gene lost 2 bases, with 6 bases spanning the gap. Germline-derived CDR1 and CDR2 are MGHDK and SYGVNS. CDR3 length: 14 amino acids. The CDR3 is CASSEWGTGNTIYF. In DNA form, the CDR3 reads TGTGCCAGCAGTGAATGGGGGACTGGAAACACCATATATTTT.

This clonotype has a handful of counts. The V gene is TRBV4-2, the J gene TRBJ2-2; no definite D call. CDR1 is LGHNA and CDR2 is YNFKEQ in the germline V gene. Trimming pared 0 bases from V and 8 bases from J, leaving 4 bases between. The CDR3 has 12 residues. The CDR3 DNA reads as TGTGCCAGCAGCCAAGATAGGGGGGAGCTGTTTTTT. This translates into CASSQDRGELFF.

This clonotype has ten or more counts. This chain joins TRBV20-1 and TRBJ2-7, with 7 bases identical to TRBD2. This CDR3 comprises 13 residues. Germline V gene sequence: CDR1 DFQATT, CDR2 SNEGSKA (reference sequence). V shed 5 bases and J 3 bases; nucleotides not matched to a gene: 7. The CDR3 sequence is CSAFGLVDYEQYF. The CDR3 bases are TGCAGTGCTTTTGGACTAGTAGACTACGAGCAGTACTTC.

V usage is TRBV2 and J usage is TRBJ1-5; the D gene is possibly TRBD1 (5 bases). Trimming pared 7 bases from V and 7 bases from J, leaving 14 bases between. This CDR3 region has 13 residues. Germline V gene sequence: CDR1 SNHLY, CDR2 FYNNEI. The CDR3 spells CASNMGVGQPQHF. For the CDR3, the DNA is TGTGCCAGCAATATGGGGGTTGGGCAGCCCCAGCATTTT.

The chain carries TRBV6-2 or TRBV6-3 and TRBJ2-2; D remains ambiguous. CDR1 is MNHEY and CDR2 is SVGEGT in the germline V gene. Deletions cut 4 bases from V and 3 bases from J, with 6 bases between. The CDR3 is 13 residues long. The CDR3 DNA is TGTGCCAGCAGTTTTCGAGACACCGGGGAGCTGTTTTTT. Its protein is CASSFRDTGELFF.

This clonotype was recorded many times. At one boundary the junction diverges from the germline segment, which might be a read error. Here the CDR3 DNA reads TGTGCCAGCAGAACGCCGGGACAGGGGGCGGGTGGCCACACCTTC. It encodes CASRTPGQGAGGHTF. The chain uses TRBV6-5 and TRBJ1-2, with 12 bases identical to TRBD1. The CDR3 length is 15 residues. CDR1 and CDR2 (germline): MNHEY, SVGAGI.

This clonotype was counted ten times or more. The chain links TRBV25-1 to TRBJ1-4; no clear D. The CDR3 sequence is 15 residues long. Looked up from germline, CDR1 is MGHDK and CDR2 is SYGVNS. Trimming shortened V by 1 base and J by 7 bases, and 13 bases separated the two germline ends. Here the CDR3 DNA reads TGTGCCAGCAGTGAATCCCAATTCGGTCGTGAAAAACTGTTTTTT. Amino acids: CASSESQFGREKLFF.

This chain joins TRBV20-1 and TRBJ2-7; 7 bases match TRBD1. The J segment lost 2 bases and the V segment lost 3 bases, leaving 7 bases of the junction unmatched. Germline assignment: CDR1 DFQATT and CDR2 SNEGSKA (reference sequence). This CDR3 has 14 amino acids. Written as DNA, the CDR3 is TGCAGTGCTAGTAGACAGGGCAGGCCCTACGAGCAGTACTTC. It translates to CSASRQGRPYEQYF.

This clonotype was seen ten or more times. This chain joins TRBV3-1 and TRBJ2-5, with D possibly being TRBD1 (6 bases). The CDR3 contains 13 residues. V lost 4 bases, J lost 1 base, and 7 bases lay in between. The germline V gene encodes CDR1 LGHDT and CDR2 YNNKEL (reference sequence). DNA for the CDR3: TGTGCCAGCAGCCTCAGGGGCCAAGAGACCCAGTACTTC. Protein product: CASSLRGQETQYF.

The V call is TRBV10-3, the J call TRBJ2-2; 8 positions match TRBD2. After removal of 4 bases from V and 7 bases from J, the junction contained 11 bases not matched to a gene. The CDR3 covers 16 residues. Germline-derived CDR1 and CDR2 are ENHRY and SYGVKD. CDR3 DNA sequence: TGTGCCATCAGTGCCGGCCCAACGGGGGGGAACGGGGAGCTGTTTTTT. Its protein is CAISAGPTGGNGELFF.

The rearrangement links TRBV24-1 to TRBJ2-7, with D perhaps TRBD2 (6 bases). This CDR3 is 14 amino acids long. Deletions cut 3 bases from V and 5 bases from J, with 13 bases between. Germline-derived CDR1 and CDR2 are KGHDR and SFDVKD. The CDR3 region is CATSDATRADEQYF. The CDR3 region has the DNA TGTGCCACCAGTGATGCGACTAGGGCGGACGAGCAGTACTTC.

This clonotype appeared a few times. The chain links TRBV7-2 to TRBJ2-7; tentatively, D is TRBD1 (6 bases). This CDR3 is 14 amino acids long. V lost 4 bases and J lost 0, with 10 bases in between. Germline assignment: CDR1 SGHTA and CDR2 FQGNSA. The CDR3 region is CASSYRDTSYEQYF. The CDR3 DNA reads TGTGCCAGCAGCTACCGGGACACCTCCTACGAGCAGTACTTC.

The chain recombines TRBV7-9 with TRBJ2-5; 7 nucleotides align to TRBD2. Trimming took 5 bases from V and 4 from J; bases not matched to a gene: 13. The CDR3 sequence is 16 residues long. Germline CDR1 reads SEHNR; CDR2 reads FQNEAQ (reference sequence). The CDR3 reads CASSPPSGLDVETQYF. Written as DNA, the CDR3 is TGTGCCAGCAGCCCCCCTAGCGGACTAGACGTAGAGACCCAGTACTTC.

There are a few counts of this clonotype. The chain is built from TRBV9 and TRBJ2-7; 7 positions match TRBD2. Germline CDR1 reads SGDLS; CDR2 reads YYNGEE. Trimming at V came to 2 bases and at J to 5 bases, leaving 10 bases not matched to a gene. The CDR3 runs to 15 residues. The CDR3 region is CASSVYGEGIDEQYF. CDR3 sequence (DNA): TGTGCCAGCAGCGTTTACGGGGAGGGTATCGACGAGCAGTACTTC.

This clonotype was counted a few times. The CDR3 reads CSAREGGPHEQYF. The CDR3, as DNA: TGCAGTGCTAGAGAGGGAGGGCCCCACGAGCAGTACTTC. This chain joins TRBV20-1 and TRBJ2-7; 7 bases align to TRBD2. V dropped 0 bases and J dropped 5; count of bases not matched to a gene: 4. CDR1 DFQATT and CDR2 SNEGSKA come from the germline V gene (reference sequence). The CDR3 loop spans 13 amino acids.